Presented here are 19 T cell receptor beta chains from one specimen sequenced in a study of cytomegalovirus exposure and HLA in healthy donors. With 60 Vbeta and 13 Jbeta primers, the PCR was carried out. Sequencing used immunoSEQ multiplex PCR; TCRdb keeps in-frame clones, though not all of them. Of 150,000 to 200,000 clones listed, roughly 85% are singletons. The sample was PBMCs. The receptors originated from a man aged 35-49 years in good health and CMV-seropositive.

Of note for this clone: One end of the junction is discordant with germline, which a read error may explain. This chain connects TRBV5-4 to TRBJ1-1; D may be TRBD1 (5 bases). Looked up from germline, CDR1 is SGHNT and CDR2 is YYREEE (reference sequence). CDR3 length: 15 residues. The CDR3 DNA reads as TGTGCCAGCAGTTTGGGCGGGGGAATGAACACTGAAGCTTTCTTT. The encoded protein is CASSLGGGMNTEAFF.

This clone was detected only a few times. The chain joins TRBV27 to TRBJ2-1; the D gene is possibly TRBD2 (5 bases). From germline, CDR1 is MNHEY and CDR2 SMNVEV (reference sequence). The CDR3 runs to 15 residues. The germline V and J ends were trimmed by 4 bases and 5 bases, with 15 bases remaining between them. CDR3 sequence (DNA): TGTGCCAGCAGTTCCCTTCTAGCCTATCACAATGAGCAGTTCTTC. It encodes CASSSLLAYHNEQFF.

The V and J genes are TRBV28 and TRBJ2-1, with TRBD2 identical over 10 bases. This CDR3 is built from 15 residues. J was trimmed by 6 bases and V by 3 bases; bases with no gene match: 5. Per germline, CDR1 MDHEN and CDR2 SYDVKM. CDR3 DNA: TGTGCCAGCAGTTTTGCGGCTAGCGGGAGCAATGAGCAGTTCTTC. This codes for CASSFAASGSNEQFF.

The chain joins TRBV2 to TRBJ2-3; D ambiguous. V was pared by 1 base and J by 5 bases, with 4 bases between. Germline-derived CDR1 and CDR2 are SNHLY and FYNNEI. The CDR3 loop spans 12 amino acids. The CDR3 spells CASSEGRDTQYF. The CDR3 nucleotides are TGTGCCAGCAGTGAAGGGAGAGATACGCAGTATTTT.

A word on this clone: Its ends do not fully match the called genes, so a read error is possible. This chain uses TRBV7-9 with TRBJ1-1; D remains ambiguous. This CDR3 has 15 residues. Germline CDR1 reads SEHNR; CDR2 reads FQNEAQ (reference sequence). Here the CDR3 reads CSSSLARFGQAEAFF. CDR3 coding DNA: TGTTCCAGCAGCTTAGCGCGATTTGGGCAGGCTGAAGCTTTCTTT.

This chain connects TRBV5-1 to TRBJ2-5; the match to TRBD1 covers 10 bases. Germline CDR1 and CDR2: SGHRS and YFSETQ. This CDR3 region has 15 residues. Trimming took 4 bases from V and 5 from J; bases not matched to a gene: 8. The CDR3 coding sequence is TGCGCCAGCAGCAGGGGACAGGGGCTCGGGGAGACCCAGTACTTC. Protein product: CASSRGQGLGETQYF.

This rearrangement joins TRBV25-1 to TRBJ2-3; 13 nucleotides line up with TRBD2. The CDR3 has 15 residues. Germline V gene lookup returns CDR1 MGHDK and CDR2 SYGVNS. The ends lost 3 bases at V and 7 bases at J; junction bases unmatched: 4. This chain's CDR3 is CASSDPGLAGNTQYF. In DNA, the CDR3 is TGTGCCAGCAGTGACCCGGGACTAGCGGGAAATACGCAGTATTTT.

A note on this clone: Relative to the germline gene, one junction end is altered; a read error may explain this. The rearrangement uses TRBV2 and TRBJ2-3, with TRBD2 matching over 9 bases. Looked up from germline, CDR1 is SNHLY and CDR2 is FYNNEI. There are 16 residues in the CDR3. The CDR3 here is CASSEALAGATDTQYF. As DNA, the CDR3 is TGTGCCAGCAGCGAAGCGTTAGCGGGAGCGACAGATACGCAGTATTTT.

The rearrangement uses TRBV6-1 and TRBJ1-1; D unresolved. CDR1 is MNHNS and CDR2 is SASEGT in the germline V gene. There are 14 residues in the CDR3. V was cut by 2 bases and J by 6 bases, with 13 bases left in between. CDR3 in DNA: TGTGCCAGCAGTGAAAGTGGCAGATCGTCTGAAGCTTTCTTT. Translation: CASSESGRSSEAFF.

CDR3 sequence reads: CASSLGGNEKLFF. For the CDR3, the DNA is TGTGCCAGCAGCTTGGGAGGTAATGAAAAACTGTTTTTT. The chain carries TRBV5-5 and TRBJ1-4; unclear D gene. The CDR3 is 13 amino acids. Trimming took 0 bases from V and 4 from J, leaving 4 bases between them. Looked up from germline, CDR1 is SGHKS and CDR2 is YYEKEE (reference sequence). Combining the CDR3 with reference TRBV5-5 and TRBJ1-4 gives the whole variable domain DAGVTQSPTHLIKTRGQQVTLRCSPISGHKSVSWYQQVLGQGPQFIFQYYEKEERGRGNFPDRFSARQFPNYSSELNVNALLLGDSALYLCASSLGGNEKLFFGSGTQLSVL.

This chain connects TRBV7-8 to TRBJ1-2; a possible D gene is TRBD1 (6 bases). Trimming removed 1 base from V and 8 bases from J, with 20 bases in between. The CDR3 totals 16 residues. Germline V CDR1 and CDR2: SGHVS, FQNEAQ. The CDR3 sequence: CASSLELGAAFYGYTF. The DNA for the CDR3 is TGTGCCAGCAGCTTAGAACTGGGGGCAGCGTTTTACGGCTACACCTTC. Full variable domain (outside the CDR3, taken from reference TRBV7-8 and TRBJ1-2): GAGVSQSPRYKVAKRGQDVALRCDPISGHVSLFWYQQALGQGPEFLTYFQNEAQLDKSGLPSDRFFAERPEGSVSTLKIQRTQQEDSAVYLCASSLELGAAFYGYTFGSGTRLTVV.

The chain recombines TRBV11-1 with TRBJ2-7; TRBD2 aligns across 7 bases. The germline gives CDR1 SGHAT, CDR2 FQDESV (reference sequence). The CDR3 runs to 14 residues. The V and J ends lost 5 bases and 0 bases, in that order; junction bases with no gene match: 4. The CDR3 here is CASSPRDYSYEQYF. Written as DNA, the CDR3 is TGTGCCAGCAGCCCACGGGACTACTCCTACGAGCAGTACTTC.

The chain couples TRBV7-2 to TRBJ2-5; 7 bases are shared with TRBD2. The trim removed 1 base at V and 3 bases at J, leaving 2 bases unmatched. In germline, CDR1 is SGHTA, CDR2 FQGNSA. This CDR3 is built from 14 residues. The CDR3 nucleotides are TGTGCCAGCAGCTTAGGGGGGAGGGAAGAGACCCAGTACTTC. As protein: CASSLGGREETQYF.

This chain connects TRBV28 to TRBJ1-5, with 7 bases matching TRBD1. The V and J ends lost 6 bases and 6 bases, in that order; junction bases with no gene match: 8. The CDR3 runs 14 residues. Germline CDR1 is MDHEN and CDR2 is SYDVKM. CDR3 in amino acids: CASSLQGYGQPQHF. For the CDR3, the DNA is TGTGCCAGCAGCTTACAGGGGTACGGTCAGCCCCAGCATTTT.

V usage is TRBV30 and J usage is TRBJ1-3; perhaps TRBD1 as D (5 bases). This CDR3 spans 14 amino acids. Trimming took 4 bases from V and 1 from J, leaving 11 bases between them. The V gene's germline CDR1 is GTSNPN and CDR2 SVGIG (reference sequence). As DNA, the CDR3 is TGTGCCTGGATTCCGCGGACATCTGGAAACACCATATATTTT. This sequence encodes CAWIPRTSGNTIYF. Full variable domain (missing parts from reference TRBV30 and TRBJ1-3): SQTIHQWPATLVQPVGSPLSLECTVEGTSNPNLYWYRQAAGRGLQLLFYSVGIGQISSEVPQNLSASRPQDRQFILSSKKLLLSDSGFYLCAWIPRTSGNTIYFGEGSWLTVV.

In DNA, the CDR3 is TGTGCCAGCAGCCCGGGACAGGGGAACACCGGGGAGCTGTTTTTT. This sequence encodes CASSPGQGNTGELFF. The V call is TRBV7-6, the J call TRBJ2-2; 9 bases agree with TRBD1. CDR1 and CDR2 from the germline V gene are SGHVS and FNYEAQ. The V and J ends lost 5 bases and 1 base, in that order; junction bases with no gene match: 2. The CDR3 is made up of 15 amino acids.

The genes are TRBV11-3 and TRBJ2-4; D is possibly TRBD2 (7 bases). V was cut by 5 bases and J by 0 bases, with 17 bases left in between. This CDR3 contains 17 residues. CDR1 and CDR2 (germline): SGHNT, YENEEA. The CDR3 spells CASSPGAGAVAKNIQYF. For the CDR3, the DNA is TGTGCCAGCAGCCCCGGGGCGGGGGCCGTAGCCAAAAACATTCAGTACTTC. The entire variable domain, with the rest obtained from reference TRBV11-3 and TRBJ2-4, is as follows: EAGVVQSPRYKIIEKKQPVAFWCNPISGHNTLYWYLQNLGQGPELLIRYENEEAVDDSQLPKDRFSAERLKGVDSTLKIQPAELGDSAVYLCASSPGAGAVAKNIQYFGAGTRLSVL.

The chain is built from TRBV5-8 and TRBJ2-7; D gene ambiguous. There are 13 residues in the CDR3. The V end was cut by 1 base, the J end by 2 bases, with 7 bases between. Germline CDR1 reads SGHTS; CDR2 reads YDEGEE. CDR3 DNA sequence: TGTGCCAGCAGCTTGCAGGTCGCCTACGAGCAGTACTTC. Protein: CASSLQVAYEQYF.

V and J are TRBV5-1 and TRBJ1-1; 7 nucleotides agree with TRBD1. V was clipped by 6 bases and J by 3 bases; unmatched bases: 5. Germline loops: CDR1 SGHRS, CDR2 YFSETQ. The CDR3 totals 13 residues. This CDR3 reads CASIRQGDTEAFF. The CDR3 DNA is TGCGCCAGCATTCGGCAGGGGGACACTGAAGCTTTCTTT. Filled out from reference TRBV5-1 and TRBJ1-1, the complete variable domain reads KAGVTQTPRYLIKTRGQQVTLSCSPISGHRSVSWYQQTPGQGLQFLFEYFSETQRNKGNFPGRFSGRQFSNSRSEMNVSTLELGDSALYLCASIRQGDTEAFFGQGTRLTVV.